These T cell receptor beta chains were read from a single sample in a study of Graves' ophthalmopathy and Graves' hyperthyroidism. TCRdb analysed the multiplex PCR reads with MiXCR anew, one entry per CDR3 protein. Of 40,000 to 45,000 distinct CDR3 sequences in the sample, approximately 52% are singletons; the top ten hold roughly a sixth. Sample: peripheral blood. These receptors were taken from an adult man with Graves' ophthalmopathy. Both conserved end residues are part of each CDR3. Each record gives: J gene, V gene, clone size, D gene, CDR3 protein, CDR3 DNA. The D gene is left open where the match is weak. Clone size is stated in some rows and not others, as once, few, many or a class when expanded.

J gene: TRBJ1-4; V gene: TRBV20-1; clone size: NA; D gene: NA; CDR3 protein: CSARAVNEKLFF; CDR3 DNA: TGCAGTGCTCGGGCGGTGAATGAAAAACTGTTTTTT
J gene: TRBJ2-6; V gene: TRBV27; clone size: NA; D gene: NA; CDR3 protein: CASSSPLGTLAGADVLTF; CDR3 DNA: TGTGCCAGCAGTTCCCCCCTCGGGACACTCGCTGGGGCCGACGTCCTGACTTTC
J gene: TRBJ1-6; V gene: TRBV3-1; clone size: NA; D gene: TRBD1; CDR3 protein: CASLSQGGRYSPLHF; CDR3 DNA: TGTGCCAGCCTCAGTCAAGGGGGCAGGTATTCACCCCTCCACTTT
J gene: TRBJ2-1; V gene: TRBV24-1; clone size: NA; D gene: TRBD2; CDR3 protein: CATSDPVAGSPYNEQFF; CDR3 DNA: TGTGCCACCAGTGACCCTGTAGCGGGATCACCTTACAATGAGCAGTTCTTC
J gene: TRBJ1-2; V gene: TRBV20-1; clone size: NA; D gene: NA; CDR3 protein: CSAPRPGTIYGYTF; CDR3 DNA: TGCAGTGCCCCGCGGCCGGGCACAATATATGGCTACACCTTC
J gene: TRBJ2-5; V gene: TRBV12-3/TRBV12-4; clone size: many; D gene: TRBD2; CDR3 protein: CASSLGGRKKETQYF; CDR3 DNA: TGTGCCAGCAGTTTAGGCGGGAGGAAGAAAGAGACCCAGTACTTC
J gene: TRBJ1-1; V gene: TRBV5-1; clone size: NA; D gene: NA; CDR3 protein: CASSVTGMNTEAFF; CDR3 DNA: TGCGCCAGCAGTGTAACAGGCATGAACACTGAAGCTTTCTTT
J gene: TRBJ1-6; V gene: TRBV3-1; clone size: many; D gene: NA; CDR3 protein: CASSRRTADNSPLHF; CDR3 DNA: TGTGCCAGCAGCCGCAGGACAGCAGACAATTCACCCCTCCACTTT
J gene: TRBJ2-3; V gene: TRBV7-2; clone size: once; D gene: NA; CDR3 protein: CASSPRDNSTDTQYF; CDR3 DNA: TGTGCCAGCAGCCCCCGGGACAATAGCACAGATACGCAGTATTTT
J gene: TRBJ1-6; V gene: TRBV5-4; clone size: many; D gene: TRBD1; CDR3 protein: CASSWGQGEDSPLHF; CDR3 DNA: TGTGCCAGCAGCTGGGGACAGGGGGAGGATTCACCCCTCCACTTT
J gene: TRBJ1-4; V gene: TRBV29-1; clone size: NA; D gene: NA; CDR3 protein: CSVGLEGPEKLFF; CDR3 DNA: TGCAGCGTTGGATTGGAAGGACCTGAAAAACTGTTTTTT